A single sample is the source of the 21 T cell receptor beta chains below, sequenced in a study of shared clonotypes between healthy human individuals. Naive-designated CD8 cells lacked CD45RO, were positively enriched for CCR7, and omitted terminally differentiated effector memory CD45RA+ cells. The table came from immunoSEQ multiplex PCR; TCRdb's copy has only in-frame clones and leaves some out. The repertoire holds about 2.1 million clones, with roughly 95% as singletons. Material for sequencing was naive CD8+ T cells from PBMCs. Receptor source: a young man in good health. Some clones in this sample may be carry-over from other donors' samples.

As DNA, the CDR3 is TGTGCCAGTAGTATGTCGGTAGTGTCCGGGGAGCTGTTTTTT. It specifies CASSMSVVSGELFF. The chain employs TRBV19 and TRBJ2-2; D not resolved. Trimming took off 3 bases at V and 6 bases at J, with 11 bases between the two ends. Per the germline V gene, CDR1 is LNHDA and CDR2 is SQIVND (reference sequence). The CDR3 is 14 amino acids.

CDR3 region: CASSLDGVNEQYF. CDR3 DNA sequence: TGTGCCAGCAGCTTAGATGGAGTCAACGAGCAGTACTTC. The chain is built from TRBV7-9 and TRBJ2-7; unclear D gene. Germline loops: CDR1 SEHNR, CDR2 FQNEAQ (reference sequence). Trimming pared 1 base from V and 5 bases from J, leaving 9 bases between. This CDR3 contains 13 residues.

The chain carries TRBV27 and TRBJ1-2; D is ambiguous. This CDR3 comprises 14 residues. Germline V gene lookup returns CDR1 MNHEY and CDR2 SMNVEV (reference sequence). V was shortened by 5 bases and J by 4 bases, with 14 bases between the two germline ends. The CDR3 DNA sequence: TGTGCCAGCAGTCCTCGGGGTTTTCTCTATGGCTACACCTTC. It yields the protein CASSPRGFLYGYTF.

Notes on this clone: One end of the junction is discordant with germline, which a read error may explain. CDR3 residues: CASSLGREAGGEQFF. For the CDR3, the DNA is TGTGCCAGCAGTTTAGGGCGGGAGGCTGGGGGTGAGCAGTTCTTC. The rearrangement links TRBV7-9 to TRBJ2-1, with TRBD2 matching 8 bases. The CDR3 is made up of 15 amino acids. The V gene's germline CDR1 is SEHNR and CDR2 FQNEAQ (reference sequence).

The gene calls are TRBV6-5 and TRBJ2-7; no clear D gene. V was shortened by 2 bases and J by 1 base, with 6 bases between the two germline ends. The germline V gene encodes CDR1 MNHEY and CDR2 SVGAGI. The CDR3 has 13 residues. The CDR3 spells CASSYNPSYEQYF. The CDR3 nucleotides read TGTGCCAGCAGTTACAATCCGTCCTACGAGCAGTACTTC.

J is TRBJ2-5 and V is TRBV5-3, with 12 bases identical to TRBD1. TRBV5-3 is flagged as an ORF with uncertain function. V lost 0 bases and J lost 5; bases outside the gene matches: 5. This CDR3 is 16 amino acids long. The CDR3 is CARSLEGTGGSETQYF. DNA for the CDR3: TGTGCCAGAAGCTTGGAGGGGACAGGGGGCTCGGAGACCCAGTACTTC.

On this clone: Other DNA sequences in this sample translate to the same CDR3. The chain links TRBV5-1 to TRBJ1-1; D might be TRBD1 (6 bases). The germline V and J ends were trimmed by 3 bases and 1 base, with 7 bases remaining between them. The CDR3 consists of 13 residues. CDR1 and CDR2 from the germline V gene are SGHRS and YFSETQ. The CDR3 here is CASSSTGNTEAFF. CDR3 nucleotide sequence: TGCGCCAGCAGCTCGACAGGGAACACTGAAGCTTTCTTT.

The chain links TRBV28 to TRBJ1-5, with D unresolved. Trimming stripped 2 bases from V and 0 bases from J, with 8 bases between. The germline V gene encodes CDR1 MDHEN and CDR2 SYDVKM. The CDR3 runs 15 residues. The CDR3 DNA reads as TGTGCCAGCAGTTTACGACCGAATAGCAATCAGCCCCAGCATTTT. Translating gives CASSLRPNSNQPQHF.

The rearrangement links TRBV7-3 to TRBJ2-1; D unclear. Germline CDR1 SGHTA, CDR2 FQGTGA. Deletions cut 4 bases from V and 9 bases from J, with 10 bases between. There are 12 residues in the CDR3. The CDR3 reads CASSSEWGEQFF. For the CDR3, the DNA is TGTGCCAGCAGCTCCGAGTGGGGTGAGCAGTTCTTC. Full variable domain (outside the CDR3, taken from reference TRBV7-3 and TRBJ2-1): GAGVSQTPSNKVTEKGKYVELRCDPISGHTALYWYRQSLGQGPEFLIYFQGTGAADDSGLPNDRFFAVRPEGSVSTLKIQRTERGDSAVYLCASSSEWGEQFFGPGTRLTVL.

The V call is TRBV11-2, the J call TRBJ2-7; 12 nucleotides agree with TRBD2. The germline V gene has CDR1 SGHAT and CDR2 FQNNGV. The CDR3 totals 15 residues. J was trimmed by 3 bases and V by 2 bases; bases with no gene match: 2. This CDR3 reads CASSLTLAGGYEQYF. The DNA of the CDR3 is TGTGCCAGCAGCTTAACACTAGCGGGAGGCTACGAGCAGTACTTC.

This chain connects TRBV7-2 to TRBJ2-7; D ambiguous. CDR1 SGHTA and CDR2 FQGNSA come from the germline V gene. V dropped 1 base and J dropped 3 bases, with 10 bases sitting between them. This CDR3 has 14 residues. The CDR3, as DNA: TGTGCCAGCAGCTTAGTGAAGGACGGCTACGAGCAGTACTTC. It translates to CASSLVKDGYEQYF.

The chain links TRBV6-5 to TRBJ2-1, with no clear D. CDR1 and CDR2 (germline): MNHEY, SVGAGI. V lost 5 bases and J 0 bases, leaving 8 bases between the germline ends. This CDR3 is built from 14 residues. The CDR3 region is CASSRMSSYNEQFF. The CDR3 nucleotides are TGTGCCAGCAGTCGTATGAGCTCCTACAATGAGCAGTTCTTC.

CDR3 amino acids: CASSYRGWDTEAFF. The CDR3 nucleotides are TGTGCCAGCAGTTATCGGGGCTGGGACACTGAAGCTTTCTTT. This chain joins TRBV6-5 and TRBJ1-1, with D maybe TRBD1 (5 bases). This CDR3 has 14 amino acids. CDR1 MNHEY and CDR2 SVGAGI come from the germline V gene. Between the trimmed V and J ends, which lost 3 bases and 3 bases, there was a span of 11 bases.

The rearrangement joins TRBV7-6 to TRBJ2-2, with no clear D. Germline CDR1 reads SGHVS; CDR2 reads FNYEAQ. Trimming took 1 base from V and 0 from J, leaving 3 bases between them. This CDR3 has 14 amino acids. The CDR3 protein is CASSLVPNTGELFF. The CDR3 DNA reads TGTGCCAGCAGCTTAGTGCCGAACACCGGGGAGCTGTTTTTT.

The J gene is TRBJ2-7, the V gene TRBV29-1; no clear D. There are 14 residues in the CDR3. The V gene's germline CDR1 is SQVTM and CDR2 ANQGSEA. Trimming stripped 6 bases from V and 2 bases from J, with 17 bases between. The CDR3 spells CSVPGEDGAYEQYF. CDR3 nucleotide sequence: TGCAGCGTCCCCGGTGAGGACGGAGCCTACGAGCAGTACTTC.

This chain links TRBV6-6 with TRBJ1-1; unclear D gene. Germline loops: CDR1 MNHNY, CDR2 SVGAGI (reference sequence). V lost 1 base, J lost 4 bases, and 13 bases lay in between. This CDR3 contains 15 residues. As DNA, the CDR3 is TGTGCCAGCAGTTACTTAATCGGTCGCGGCACTGAAGCTTTCTTT. This codes for CASSYLIGRGTEAFF.

The chain recombines TRBV25-1 with TRBJ2-5, with D perhaps TRBD2 (5 bases). V lost 8 bases and J 7 bases, leaving 14 bases between the germline ends. The V gene's germline CDR1 is MGHDK and CDR2 SYGVNS. The CDR3 length is 12 residues. The CDR3 region has the DNA TGTGCCAGCGCACCGCACGGAGGGACCCAGTACTTC. This encodes CASAPHGGTQYF.

The chain carries TRBV28 and TRBJ1-2; D call uncertain. V lost 3 bases to trimming and J lost 4 bases, with 12 bases between them. Germline values: CDR1 MDHEN, CDR2 SYDVKM. The CDR3 totals 14 residues. CDR3: CASSFAGQSYGYTF. In DNA form, the CDR3 reads TGTGCCAGCAGTTTCGCAGGCCAGTCCTATGGCTACACCTTC.

The rearrangement joins TRBV27 to TRBJ2-6, with 7 bases identical to TRBD2. V trimming: 4 bases; J trimming: 3 bases; junction bases outside the gene matches: 3. The CDR3 is 15 amino acids. Germline CDR1 is MNHEY and CDR2 is SMNVEV (reference sequence). CDR3 amino acids: CASSWGGSGANVLTF. CDR3 in DNA: TGTGCCAGCAGTTGGGGGGGTAGTGGGGCCAACGTCCTGACTTTC.

The V call is TRBV9, the J call TRBJ1-2, with a tentative D call TRBD1 (5 bases). Germline CDR1 SGDLS, CDR2 YYNGEE. Deletions cut 1 base from V and 2 bases from J, with 6 bases between. The CDR3 has 13 residues. The CDR3 sequence is CASSVWGNYGYTF. The CDR3 DNA follows: TGTGCCAGCAGCGTATGGGGGAACTATGGCTACACCTTC. The variable domain in full, completed from reference TRBV9 and TRBJ1-2, reads DSGVTQTPKHLITATGQRVTLRCSPRSGDLSVYWYQQSLDQGLQFLIQYYNGEERAKGNILERFSAQQFPDLHSELNLSSLELGDSALYFCASSVWGNYGYTFGSGTRLTVV.

The chain couples TRBV7-8 to TRBJ1-2, with 7 bases matching TRBD1. The J segment lost 6 bases and the V segment lost 1 base, leaving 5 bases of the junction unmatched. The CDR3 runs to 14 residues. In germline, CDR1 is SGHVS, CDR2 FQNEAQ. Written as DNA, the CDR3 is TGTGCCAGCAGCTTAGGGGACAGTACGAATGGCTACACCTTC. Encoded protein: CASSLGDSTNGYTF. The full variable domain, in which reference TRBV7-8 and TRBJ1-2 provide the parts outside the CDR3, is GAGVSQSPRYKVAKRGQDVALRCDPISGHVSLFWYQQALGQGPEFLTYFQNEAQLDKSGLPSDRFFAERPEGSVSTLKIQRTQQEDSAVYLCASSLGDSTNGYTFGSGTRLTVV.